The next 9 T cell receptor beta chains were all read from a single sample in a study of T cell responses to AZD1222 COVID-19 vaccine. Data came from immunoSEQ multiplex PCR; TCRdb stores just in-frame clones and leaves some out. The top ten clones hold over 13% of a sample with some 70,000 clones, roughly 80% of them seen once. Specimen: peripheral blood, collected 28 days after the second AZD1222 dose. These receptors all come from an adult who received the AZD1222 COVID-19 vaccine.

This clone was picked up a small number of times. The genes are TRBV6-2 or TRBV6-3 and TRBJ2-3; 7 bases fit TRBD2. Trimming removed 2 bases from V and 4 bases from J; junction bases left unmatched: 9. This CDR3 is built from 16 residues. Germline V gene data show CDR1 as MNHEY and CDR2 as SVGEGT. CDR3 DNA sequence: TGTGCCAGCAGTTACCTTTTTTCAGCGGGGCCAGATACGCAGTATTTT. This codes for CASSYLFSAGPDTQYF.

This sequence joins TRBV29-1 and TRBJ1-2, with a possible D match to TRBD1 (5 bases). CDR1 is SQVTM, CDR2 ANQGSEA, per germline. Trimming cost V 7 bases and J 4 bases, with 25 bases left between them. CDR3 length equals 16 residues. DNA for the CDR3: TGCAGCGGTGGTGAGGGGTTTGCCGGGGAATCCTATGGCTACACCTTC. Translated: CSGGEGFAGESYGYTF. The variable domain in full, with the rest retrieved from reference TRBV29-1 and TRBJ1-2, is SAVISQKPSRDICQRGTSLTIQCQVDSQVTMMFWYRQQPGQSLTLIATANQGSEATYESGFVIDKFPISRPNLTFSTLTVSNMSPEDSSIYLCSGGEGFAGESYGYTFGSGTRLTVV.

The rearrangement links TRBV5-1 to TRBJ2-5; 8 bases align to TRBD2. The CDR3 spans 16 residues. V lost 4 bases to trimming and J lost 6 bases; unmatched junction nucleotides: 14. The germline V gene has CDR1 SGHRS and CDR2 YFSETQ. The CDR3 DNA reads TGCGCCAGCAGCCCCGTTATAGCGGGGACTGGAAAGACCCAGTACTTC. Translated, it gives CASSPVIAGTGKTQYF.

The genes are TRBV3-1 (or the pseudogene TRBV3-2) and TRBJ2-1; 11 positions agree with TRBD2. Germline V gives CDR1 LGHDT, CDR2 YNNKEL (reference sequence). The V gene end was trimmed by 1 base and the J gene end by 2 bases; junction bases not matched to a gene: 1. The CDR3 contains 16 residues. CDR3 bases: TGTGCCAGCAGCCAAGTAGCGGGGGGGCCCTACAATGAGCAGTTCTTC. This codes for CASSQVAGGPYNEQFF.

The chain is built from TRBV11-3 and TRBJ2-3, with D perhaps TRBD2 (6 bases). Trimming stripped 3 bases from V and 2 bases from J, with 18 bases between. Germline V gene sequence: CDR1 SGHNT, CDR2 YENEEA. The CDR3 covers 17 residues. In nucleotides, the CDR3 is TGTGCCAGCAGCTTGGGGGTCGGCGGGGAAACCACAGATACGCAGTATTTT. It is translated as CASSLGVGGETTDTQYF.

This clone was observed a few times. The rearrangement links TRBV7-8 to TRBJ1-3; the D is unclear. Trimming took 1 base from V and 4 from J, leaving 11 bases between them. CDR1 is SGHVS, CDR2 FQNEAQ, per germline. The length of the CDR3 is 15 residues. CDR3 DNA sequence: TGTGCCAGCAGCTTAGGGATTCTGGGGGGAAACACCATATATTTT. This translates into CASSLGILGGNTIYF.

This clone was found a few times. The V and J genes are TRBV3-1 (or the pseudogene TRBV3-2) and TRBJ1-6; unclear D gene. With 2 bases removed from V and 9 bases from J, the gap between germline ends came to 14 bases. From germline, CDR1 is LGHDT and CDR2 YNNKEL (reference sequence). The CDR3 totals 15 residues. As DNA, the CDR3 is TGTGCCAGCAGCCAAAGTGGCCAAATCCCTTCACCCCTCCACTTT. Amino acids: CASSQSGQIPSPLHF.

J is TRBJ2-3 and V is TRBV20-1; D uncertain. The CDR3 extends over 11 amino acids. Germline assignment: CDR1 DFQATT and CDR2 SNEGSKA (reference sequence). V lost 5 bases and J lost 8, with 11 bases in between. The CDR3 protein is CSAAPRGTQYF. The DNA for the CDR3 is TGCAGTGCTGCCCCTCGTGGTACGCAGTATTTT.

The chain carries TRBV21-1 and TRBJ2-7; the table gives TRBD2 as D, unverified against the DNA. TRBV21-1 is assigned pseudogene status. The CDR3 runs to 14 residues. In DNA, the CDR3 is TGTGCCAGCAGCAAAGGCGGGGCGGGTAGCGAGCAGTACTTC. Protein sequence: CASSKGGAGSEQYF.